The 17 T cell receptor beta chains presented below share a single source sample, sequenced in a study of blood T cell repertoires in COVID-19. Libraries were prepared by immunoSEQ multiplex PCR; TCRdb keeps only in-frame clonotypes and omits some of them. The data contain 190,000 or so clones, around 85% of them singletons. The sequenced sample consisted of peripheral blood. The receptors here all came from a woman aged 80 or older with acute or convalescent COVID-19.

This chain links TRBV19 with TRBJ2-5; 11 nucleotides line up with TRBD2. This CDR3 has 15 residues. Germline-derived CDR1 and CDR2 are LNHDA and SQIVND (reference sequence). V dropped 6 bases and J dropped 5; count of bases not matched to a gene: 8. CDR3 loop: CASSPVAGGPETQYF. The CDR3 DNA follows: TGTGCCAGTAGCCCCGTAGCGGGGGGGCCCGAGACCCAGTACTTC. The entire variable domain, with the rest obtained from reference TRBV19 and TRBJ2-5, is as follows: DGGITQSPKYLFRKEGQNVTLSCEQNLNHDAMYWYRQDPGQGLRLIYYSQIVNDFQKGDIAEGYSVSREKKESFPLTVTSAQKNPTAFYLCASSPVAGGPETQYFGPGTRLLVL.

CDR3 nucleotide sequence: TGTGCCAGCAGCCCCAGGGTGGGGGAGCAGTTCTTC. Amino acid sequence: CASSPRVGEQFF. The chain uses TRBV5-6 and TRBJ2-1, with TRBD1 as a possible D gene (5 bases). Trimming removed 4 bases at V and 10 bases at J, with 12 bases between. Germline CDR1 SGHDT, CDR2 YYEEEE. The CDR3 length is 12 residues.

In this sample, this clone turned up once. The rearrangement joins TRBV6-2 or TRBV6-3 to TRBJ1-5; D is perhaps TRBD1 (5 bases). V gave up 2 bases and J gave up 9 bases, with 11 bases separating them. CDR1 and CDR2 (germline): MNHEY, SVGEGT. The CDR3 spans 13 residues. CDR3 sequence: CASSYGGSRPQHF. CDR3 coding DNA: TGTGCCAGCAGTTACGGGGGGAGTCGGCCCCAGCATTTT.

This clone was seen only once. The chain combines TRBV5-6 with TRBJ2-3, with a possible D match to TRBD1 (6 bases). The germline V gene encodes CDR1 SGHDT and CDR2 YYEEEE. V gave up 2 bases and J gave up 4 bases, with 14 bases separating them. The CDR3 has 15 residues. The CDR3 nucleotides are TGTGCCAGCAGCTTCAGGGGAATTGGCGCAGATACGCAGTATTTT. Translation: CASSFRGIGADTQYF.

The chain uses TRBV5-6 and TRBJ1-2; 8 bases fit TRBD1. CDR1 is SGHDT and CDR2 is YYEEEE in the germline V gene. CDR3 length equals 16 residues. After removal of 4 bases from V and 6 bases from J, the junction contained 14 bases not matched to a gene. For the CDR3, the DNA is TGTGCCAGCAGCCCCCCACTGGACAGGGTGTGGCATGGCTACACCTTC. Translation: CASSPPLDRVWHGYTF.

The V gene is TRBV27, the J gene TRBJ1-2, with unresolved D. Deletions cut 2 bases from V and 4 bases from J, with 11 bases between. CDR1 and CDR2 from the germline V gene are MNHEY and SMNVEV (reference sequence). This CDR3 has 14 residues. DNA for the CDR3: TGTGCCAGCAGTTTACGTCGGGAAAGCTATGGCTACACCTTC. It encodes CASSLRRESYGYTF.

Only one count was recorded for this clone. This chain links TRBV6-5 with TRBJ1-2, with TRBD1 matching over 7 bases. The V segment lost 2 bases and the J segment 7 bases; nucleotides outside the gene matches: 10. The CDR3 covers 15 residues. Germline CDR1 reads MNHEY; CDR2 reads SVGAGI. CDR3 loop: CASSYRGATGFGYTF. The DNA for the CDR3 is TGTGCCAGCAGTTACCGGGGCGCGACAGGGTTTGGCTACACCTTC.

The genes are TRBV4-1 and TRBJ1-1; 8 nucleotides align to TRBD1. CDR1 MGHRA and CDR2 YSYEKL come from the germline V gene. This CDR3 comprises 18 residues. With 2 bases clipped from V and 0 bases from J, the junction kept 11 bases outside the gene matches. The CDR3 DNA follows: TGCGCCAGCAGCCAACGCACAGGGGGGCGGACCCTGAACACTGAAGCTTTCTTT. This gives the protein CASSQRTGGRTLNTEAFF.

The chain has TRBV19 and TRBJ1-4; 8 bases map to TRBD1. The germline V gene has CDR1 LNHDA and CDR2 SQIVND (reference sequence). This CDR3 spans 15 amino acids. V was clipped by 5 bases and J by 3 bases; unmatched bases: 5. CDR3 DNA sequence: TGTGCCAGTAGTCCAGGGGGCCTCGCTAATGAAAAACTGTTTTTT. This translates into CASSPGGLANEKLFF.

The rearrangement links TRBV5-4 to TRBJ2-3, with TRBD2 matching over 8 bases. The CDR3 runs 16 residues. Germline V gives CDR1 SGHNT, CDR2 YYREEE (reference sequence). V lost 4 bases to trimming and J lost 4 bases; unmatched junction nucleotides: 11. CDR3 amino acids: CASSPPKSGGPDTQYF. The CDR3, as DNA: TGTGCCAGCAGCCCTCCCAAGAGCGGGGGCCCAGATACGCAGTATTTT.

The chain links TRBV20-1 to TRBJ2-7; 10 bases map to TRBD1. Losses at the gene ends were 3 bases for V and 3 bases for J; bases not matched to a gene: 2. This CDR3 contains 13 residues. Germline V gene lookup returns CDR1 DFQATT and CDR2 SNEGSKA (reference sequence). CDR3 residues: CSASWDRGYEQYF. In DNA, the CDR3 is TGCAGTGCTAGTTGGGACAGGGGCTACGAGCAGTACTTC.

The CDR3 here is CASSLDRVQPQHF. The CDR3 nucleotides are TGCGCCAGCAGCCTAGACAGGGTTCAGCCCCAGCATTTT. The chain carries TRBV10-2 and TRBJ1-5; TRBD1 aligns across 7 bases. Unmatched junction bases numbered 5, after V lost 6 bases and J lost 6 bases. Germline V gene lookup returns CDR1 WSHSY and CDR2 SAAADI. CDR3 size: 13 residues.

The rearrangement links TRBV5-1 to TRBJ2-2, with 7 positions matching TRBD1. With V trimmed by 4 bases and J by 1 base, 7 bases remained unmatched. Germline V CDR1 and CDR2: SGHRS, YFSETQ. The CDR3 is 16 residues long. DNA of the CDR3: TGCGCCAGCAGCGAACGGCAGGGGGTGAACACCGGGGAGCTGTTTTTT. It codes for CASSERQGVNTGELFF. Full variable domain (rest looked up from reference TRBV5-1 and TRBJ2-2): KAGVTQTPRYLIKTRGQQVTLSCSPISGHRSVSWYQQTPGQGLQFLFEYFSETQRNKGNFPGRFSGRQFSNSRSEMNVSTLELGDSALYLCASSERQGVNTGELFFGEGSRLTVL.

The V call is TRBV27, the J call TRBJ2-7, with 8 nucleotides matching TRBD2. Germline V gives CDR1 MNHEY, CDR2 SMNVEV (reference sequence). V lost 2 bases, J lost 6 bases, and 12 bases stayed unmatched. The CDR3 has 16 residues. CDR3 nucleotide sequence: TGTGCCAGCAGTTTACCCGGTGTCGGGGGGGCGGCCGAGCAGTACTTC. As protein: CASSLPGVGGAAEQYF.

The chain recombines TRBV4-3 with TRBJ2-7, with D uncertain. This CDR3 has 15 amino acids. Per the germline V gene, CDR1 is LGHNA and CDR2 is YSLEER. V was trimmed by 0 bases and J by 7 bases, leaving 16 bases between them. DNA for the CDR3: TGCGCCAGCAGCCAAGATCAGGTTCGAGAACGAGAGCAGTACTTC. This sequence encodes CASSQDQVREREQYF.

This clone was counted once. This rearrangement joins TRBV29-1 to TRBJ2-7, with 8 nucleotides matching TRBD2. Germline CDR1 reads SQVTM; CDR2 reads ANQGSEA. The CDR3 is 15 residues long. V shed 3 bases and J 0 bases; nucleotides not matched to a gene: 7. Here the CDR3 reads CSVEASGGSSYEQYF. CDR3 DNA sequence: TGCAGCGTTGAGGCCTCGGGGGGGAGCTCCTACGAGCAGTACTTC.

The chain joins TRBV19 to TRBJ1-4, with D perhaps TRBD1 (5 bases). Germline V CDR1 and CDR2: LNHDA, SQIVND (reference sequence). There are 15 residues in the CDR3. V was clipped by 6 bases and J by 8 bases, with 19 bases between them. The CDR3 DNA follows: TGTGCCAGTAGAGATACAGGTTCCGGACCAGAAAAACTGTTTTTT. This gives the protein CASRDTGSGPEKLFF.